This TCR beta chain was sequenced during a study of T-cell reconstitution after alpha-beta-depleted transplantation in children. Unique molecular identifiers were incorporated when the TCRbeta library was constructed. Via MiXCR, TCRdb re-called the PCR reads, giving one row per CDR3 protein. The table records more than 450,000 distinct CDR3 sequences, about a sixth of them present only once. Between the trimmed V and J ends, which lost 3 bases and 2 bases, there was a span of 11 bases. The CDR3 is 14 residues long. This clonotype was seen only a few times. Sequencing was performed on PBMCs from the stem cell graft donor, taken from the stem cell graft. The TCR was taken from a human donor who donated a stem cell graft to a child with acute lymphoblastic leukemia. The J gene is TRBJ2-7, the V gene TRBV12-3 or TRBV12-4; D may be TRBD1 or TRBD2 (5 bases each). CDR3 DNA: TGTGCCAGCAGTTTTTGGGACGGTGCCTACGAGCAGTACTTC. This encodes CASSFWDGAYEQYF.